This record concerns one T cell receptor (beta chain) sequence. This specimen comes from a study of blood T cell repertoires in COVID-19. TCRdb's table, derived via immunoSEQ multiplex PCR, lists solely in-frame clones and lacks some. This repertoire shows 120,000 to 150,000 clones, 75% to 90% found once; its top ten account for approximately 4.6%. Looked up from germline, CDR1 is MNHEY and CDR2 is SMNVEV (reference sequence). With V trimmed by 8 bases and J by 8 bases, 8 bases remained unmatched. This CDR3 has 13 residues. The V call is TRBV27, the J call TRBJ2-1; 8 bases are a match to TRBD2. This receptor was taken from a human donor in a cohort sampled during active COVID-19. The sequenced sample consisted of peripheral blood. DNA for the CDR3: TGTGCCAGCCGCCCGGGGGGGGGCGATGAGCAGTTCTTC. It encodes CASRPGGGDEQFF.